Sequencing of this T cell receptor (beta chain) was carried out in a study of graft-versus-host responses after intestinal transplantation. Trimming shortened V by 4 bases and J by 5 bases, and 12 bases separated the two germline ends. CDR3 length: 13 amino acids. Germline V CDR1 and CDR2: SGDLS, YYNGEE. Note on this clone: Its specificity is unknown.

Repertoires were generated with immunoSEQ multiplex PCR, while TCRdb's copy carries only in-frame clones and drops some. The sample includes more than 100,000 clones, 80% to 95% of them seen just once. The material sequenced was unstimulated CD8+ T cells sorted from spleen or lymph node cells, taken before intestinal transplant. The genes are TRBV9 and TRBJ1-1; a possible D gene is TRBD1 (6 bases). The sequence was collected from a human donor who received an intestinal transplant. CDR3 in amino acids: CASSTTTGTEAFF. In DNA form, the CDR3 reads TGTGCCAGCAGCACAACGACAGGAACTGAAGCTTTCTTT.